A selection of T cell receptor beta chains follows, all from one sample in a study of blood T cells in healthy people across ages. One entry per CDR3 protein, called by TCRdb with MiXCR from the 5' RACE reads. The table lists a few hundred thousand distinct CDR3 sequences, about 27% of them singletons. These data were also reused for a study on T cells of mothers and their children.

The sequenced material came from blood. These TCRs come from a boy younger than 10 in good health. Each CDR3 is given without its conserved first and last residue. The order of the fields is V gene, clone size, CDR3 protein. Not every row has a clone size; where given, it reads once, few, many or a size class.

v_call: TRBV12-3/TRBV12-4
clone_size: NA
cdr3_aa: ASSGTGDYGYT

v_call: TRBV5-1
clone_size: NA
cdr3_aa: ASSLFRGANTEAF

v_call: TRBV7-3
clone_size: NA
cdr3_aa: ASSPTGLAREQY

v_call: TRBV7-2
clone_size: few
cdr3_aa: ASSLEGTGLYEQY

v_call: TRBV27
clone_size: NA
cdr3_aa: ASSLSLAGVSSYNEQF

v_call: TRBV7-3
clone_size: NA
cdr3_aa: ASSSTGPPRNYGYT

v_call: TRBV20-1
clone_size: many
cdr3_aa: SARDSSTDNSPLH

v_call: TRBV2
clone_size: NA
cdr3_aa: ASTEDILNQPQH

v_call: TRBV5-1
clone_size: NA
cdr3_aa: ASSLDRGGSGAF

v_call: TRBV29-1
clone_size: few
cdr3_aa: SVGENTEAF

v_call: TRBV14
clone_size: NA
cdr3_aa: ASSHVAGGYEQY

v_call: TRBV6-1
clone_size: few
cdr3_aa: ASSLLGQNGPNTGELF

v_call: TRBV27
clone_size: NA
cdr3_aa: ASSFPGLSGNEQF

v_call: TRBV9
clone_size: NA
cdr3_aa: ASSAYSGDGTDTQY

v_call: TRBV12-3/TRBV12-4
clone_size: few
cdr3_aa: ASSLGQGSRLANEKLF

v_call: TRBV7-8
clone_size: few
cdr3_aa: ASSSRLGREETQY

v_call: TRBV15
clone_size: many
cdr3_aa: ATSIELAGLADTQY

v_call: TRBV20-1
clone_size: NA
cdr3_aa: SALRGRGGNQPQH

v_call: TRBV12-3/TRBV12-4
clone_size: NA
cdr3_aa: ASSFYLAPQETQY

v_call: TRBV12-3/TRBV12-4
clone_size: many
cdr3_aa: ASSLNRDYEQY

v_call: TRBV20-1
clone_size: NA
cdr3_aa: SARTGGGNEQF

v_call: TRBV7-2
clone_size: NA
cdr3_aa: ASSLMGRGSTDTQY

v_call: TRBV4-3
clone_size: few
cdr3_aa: ASSQDSSNEQF

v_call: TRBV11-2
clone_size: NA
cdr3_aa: ASSSRAGTGETQY

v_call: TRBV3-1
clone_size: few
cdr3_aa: ASSQVSRSGNTIY

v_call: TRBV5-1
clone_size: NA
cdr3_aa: ASSLDRGDTDTQY

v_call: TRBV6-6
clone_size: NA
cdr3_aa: ASKLDLQETQY

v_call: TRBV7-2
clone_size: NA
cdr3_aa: ASSLALSDSNQPQH

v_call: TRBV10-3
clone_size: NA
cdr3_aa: AISESVETGELF

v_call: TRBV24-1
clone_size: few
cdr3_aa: ATRTTDSGANVLT

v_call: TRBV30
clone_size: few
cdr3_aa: AWSVKREAPRVQY

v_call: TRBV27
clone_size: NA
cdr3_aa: ASAPRDSNQPQH

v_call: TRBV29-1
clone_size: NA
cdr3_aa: SVEGTKFISYNEQF

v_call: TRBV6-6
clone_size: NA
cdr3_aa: ASSYSSGLNEKLF

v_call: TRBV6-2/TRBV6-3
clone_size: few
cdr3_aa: ASRIGTSGRYEQF

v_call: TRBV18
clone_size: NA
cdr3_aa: ASSPRQGGVTDTQY

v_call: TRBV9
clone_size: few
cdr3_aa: ASSGSSRDRALGASYNEQF

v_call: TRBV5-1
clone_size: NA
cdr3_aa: ASSARDGDEKLF

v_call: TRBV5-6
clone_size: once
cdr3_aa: ASSLVGPPVGETQY

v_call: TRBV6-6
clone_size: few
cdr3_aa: ASSYLDGGAEKLF

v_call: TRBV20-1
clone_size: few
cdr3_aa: SVALGRKTQY

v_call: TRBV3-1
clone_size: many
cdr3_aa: ASSLGHRQGTSGQF

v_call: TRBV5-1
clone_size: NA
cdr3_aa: ASSAGTGGFGYT

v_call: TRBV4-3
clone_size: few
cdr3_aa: ASSQMRAGRLTGELF

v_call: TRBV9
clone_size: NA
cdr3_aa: ASSVGTSGGGEDYEQY

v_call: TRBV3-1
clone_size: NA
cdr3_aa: ASSPSRLGTQY

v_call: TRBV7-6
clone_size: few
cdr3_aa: ASSSPGQLYGYT